This T cell receptor (beta chain) was recorded in a study of T cell repertoires in cytomegalovirus infection. V lost 5 bases to trimming and J lost 4 bases, with 12 bases between them. Germline loops: CDR1 SGHTA, CDR2 FQGNSA. The CDR3 consists of 14 residues. This clonotype showed up many times. Using its own MiXCR run on the reads, TCRdb lists one record per CDR3 protein. This table holds about 180,000 distinct CDR3 sequences, around an eighth found once. V usage is TRBV7-2 and J usage is TRBJ2-1; D might be TRBD1 (6 bases). Specimen: PBMCs. This TCR was sampled from a human donor in good health (CMV status not recorded). Some clones in this sample may be carry-over from other donors' samples. CDR3 in amino acids: CASSLQGRYNEQFF. CDR3 bases: TGTGCCAGCAGCCTACAGGGACGGTACAATGAGCAGTTCTTC. The full variable domain, rest sourced from reference TRBV7-2 and TRBJ2-1, is GAGVSQSPSNKVTEKGKDVELRCDPISGHTALYWYRQSLGQGLEFLIYFQGNSAPDKSGLPSDRFSAERTGGSVSTLTIQRTQQEDSAVYLCASSLQGRYNEQFFGPGTRLTVL.